These 2 T cell receptor beta chains share one sample of origin, sequenced in a study of blood T cell repertoires in COVID-19. TCRdb's copy holds only in-frame clones and misses some; the assay was immunoSEQ multiplex PCR. The sample records fewer than 600,000 clones, over 75% being singletons. The sequencing input was PBMCs or T cells enriched from blood (not recorded which). These TCRs come from a woman between 40 and 55 years old who had recovered from COVID-19.

The chain joins TRBV3-1 (or the pseudogene TRBV3-2) to TRBJ1-4, with D uncertain. The germline gives CDR1 LGHDT, CDR2 YNNKEL (reference sequence). This CDR3 spans 11 amino acids. V shed 3 bases and J shed 7 bases, with 3 bases lying between them. CDR3 nucleotide sequence: TGTGCCAGCAGCCAGGCTGAAAAACTGTTTTTT. Translation: CASSQAEKLFF.

The rearrangement uses TRBV18 and TRBJ1-2, with D unclear. Germline V CDR1 and CDR2: KGHSH, LQKENI. The CDR3 covers 15 residues. V lost 6 bases and J 5 bases, leaving 19 bases between the germline ends. The DNA for the CDR3 is TGTGCCAGCTCCCCCAGCGGGTCGGAAAATTATGGCTACACCTTC. This gives the protein CASSPSGSENYGYTF.